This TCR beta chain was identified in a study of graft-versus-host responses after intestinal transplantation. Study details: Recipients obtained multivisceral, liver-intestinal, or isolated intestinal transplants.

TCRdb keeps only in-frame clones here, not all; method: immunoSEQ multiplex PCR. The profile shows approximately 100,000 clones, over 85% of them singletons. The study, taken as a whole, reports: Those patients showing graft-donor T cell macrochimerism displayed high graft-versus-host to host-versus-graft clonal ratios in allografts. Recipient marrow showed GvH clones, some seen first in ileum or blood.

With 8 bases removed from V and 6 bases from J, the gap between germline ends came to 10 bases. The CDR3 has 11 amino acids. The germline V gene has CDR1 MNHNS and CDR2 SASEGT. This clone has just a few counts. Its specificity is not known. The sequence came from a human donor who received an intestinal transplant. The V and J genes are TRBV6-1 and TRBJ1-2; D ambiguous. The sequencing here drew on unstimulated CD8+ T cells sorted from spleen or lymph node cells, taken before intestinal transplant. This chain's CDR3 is CASLDQNGYTF. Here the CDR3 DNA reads TGTGCCAGCCTTGATCAGAATGGCTACACCTTC.